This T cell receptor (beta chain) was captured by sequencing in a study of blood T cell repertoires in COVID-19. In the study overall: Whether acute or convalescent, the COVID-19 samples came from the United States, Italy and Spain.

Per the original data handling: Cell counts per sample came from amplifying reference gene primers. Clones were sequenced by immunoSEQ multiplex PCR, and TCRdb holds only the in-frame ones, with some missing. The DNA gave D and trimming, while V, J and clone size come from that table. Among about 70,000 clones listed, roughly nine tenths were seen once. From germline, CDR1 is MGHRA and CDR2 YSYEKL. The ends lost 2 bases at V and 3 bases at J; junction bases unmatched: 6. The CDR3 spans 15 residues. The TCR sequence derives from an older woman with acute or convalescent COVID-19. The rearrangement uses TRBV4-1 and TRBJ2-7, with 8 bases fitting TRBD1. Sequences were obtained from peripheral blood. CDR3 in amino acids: CASSQPKDRVYEQYF. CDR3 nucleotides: TGCGCCAGCAGCCAACCGAAGGACAGGGTCTACGAGCAGTACTTC.